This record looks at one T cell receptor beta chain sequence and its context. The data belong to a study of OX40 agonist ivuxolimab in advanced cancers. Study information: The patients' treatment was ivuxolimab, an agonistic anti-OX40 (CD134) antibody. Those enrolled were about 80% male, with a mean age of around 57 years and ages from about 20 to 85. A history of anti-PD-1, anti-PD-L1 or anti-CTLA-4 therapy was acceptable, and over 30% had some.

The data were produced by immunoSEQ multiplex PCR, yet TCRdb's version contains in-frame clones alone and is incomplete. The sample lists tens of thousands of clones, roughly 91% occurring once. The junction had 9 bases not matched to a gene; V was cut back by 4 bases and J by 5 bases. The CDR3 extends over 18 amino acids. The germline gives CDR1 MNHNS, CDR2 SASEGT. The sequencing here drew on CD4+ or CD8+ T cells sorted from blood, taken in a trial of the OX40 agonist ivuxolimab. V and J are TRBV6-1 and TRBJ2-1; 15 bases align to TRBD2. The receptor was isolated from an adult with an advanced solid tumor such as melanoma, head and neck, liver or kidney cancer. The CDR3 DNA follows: TGTGCCAGCAGTGGGACCGGGACTAGCGGGGGGTTGGACAATGAGCAGTTCTTC. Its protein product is CASSGTGTSGGLDNEQFF.